This T cell receptor (beta chain) came from a study of T cell responses to AZD1222 COVID-19 vaccine. The repertoire was sequenced with immunoSEQ multiplex PCR; TCRdb's copy has only in-frame clones and lacks some. The sample contains around 160,000 clones, around 83% of which appear only once. CDR1 LNHDA and CDR2 SQIVND come from the germline V gene (reference sequence). Trimming took 5 bases from V and 4 from J, leaving 14 bases between them. The CDR3 has 14 residues. The chain uses TRBV19 and TRBJ1-2; tentatively, D is TRBD1 (5 bases). The source material was peripheral blood, sampled on day 0 of MenACWY control vaccination. This clonotype was obtained from an adult in good health. CDR3 in amino acids: CASSRRGGLYGYTF. The DNA of the CDR3 is TGTGCCAGTAGTCGTCGGGGGGGACTCTATGGCTACACCTTC.